The rows below give T cell receptor beta chains drawn from one sample of a study of T cells in localized non-small cell lung cancer. Assay used: immunoSEQ multiplex PCR; TCRdb lists only in-frame clones, some missing. This table holds under 150,000 clones, about 90% found once. The sequencing here drew on peripheral blood, taken before any cancer treatment. Receptors originate from a female donor older than 55 with stage I lung adenocarcinoma. Both conserved end residues are part of each CDR3. A D gene is named only where the DNA matches it firmly. For some rows the clone size is stated as once, few or many, or as a class when expanded; others skip it.

J gene: TRBJ1-2
D gene: TRBD1
CDR3 length: 14
V gene: TRBV28
clone size: .
CDR3 protein: CASSPGTVLYGYTF
CDR3 DNA: TGTGCCAGCAGCCCCGGGACAGTTCTCTATGGCTACACCTTC

J gene: TRBJ1-2
D gene: .
CDR3 length: 13
V gene: TRBV11-2
clone size: .
CDR3 protein: CASSPRYSDGYTF
CDR3 DNA: TGTGCCAGCAGCCCAAGATACAGCGATGGCTACACCTTC

J gene: TRBJ2-1
D gene: TRBD2
CDR3 length: 17
V gene: TRBV5-3
clone size: .
CDR3 protein: CARSLAGAGGPNNEQFF
CDR3 DNA: TGTGCCAGAAGCTTGGCCGGGGCGGGAGGGCCTAACAATGAGCAGTTCTTC

J gene: TRBJ2-6
D gene: .
CDR3 length: 15
V gene: TRBV9
clone size: .
CDR3 protein: CASSVGFSGANVLTF
CDR3 DNA: TGTGCCAGCAGCGTCGGGTTCTCTGGGGCCAACGTCCTGACTTTC

J gene: TRBJ1-1
D gene: .
CDR3 length: 14
V gene: TRBV7-6
clone size: .
CDR3 protein: CASSLAEGNTEAFF
CDR3 DNA: TGTGCCAGCAGCTTAGCTGAGGGGAACACTGAAGCTTTCTTT

J gene: TRBJ2-3
D gene: .
CDR3 length: 12
V gene: TRBV10-3
clone size: .
CDR3 protein: CATYRGADTQYF
CDR3 DNA: TGTGCCACCTACCGGGGAGCAGATACGCAGTATTTT

J gene: TRBJ1-4
D gene: .
CDR3 length: 13
V gene: TRBV2
clone size: once
CDR3 protein: CASMQVGREKLFF
CDR3 DNA: TGTGCCAGCATGCAGGTCGGTCGGGAAAAACTGTTTTTT

J gene: TRBJ1-5
D gene: .
CDR3 length: 12
V gene: TRBV15
clone size: .
CDR3 protein: CATSSGVLPQHF
CDR3 DNA: TGTGCCACCAGCAGCGGCGTGTTGCCCCAGCATTTT

J gene: TRBJ2-1
D gene: .
CDR3 length: 14
V gene: TRBV6-1
clone size: .
CDR3 protein: CASSEGLGENEQFF
CDR3 DNA: TGTGCCAGCAGTGAAGGGCTCGGGGAGAATGAGCAGTTCTTC

J gene: TRBJ2-7
D gene: .
CDR3 length: 11
V gene: TRBV19
clone size: .
CDR3 protein: CASSLDHEQYF
CDR3 DNA: TGTGCCAGTAGCCTAGACCACGAGCAGTACTTC

J gene: TRBJ1-1
D gene: .
CDR3 length: 11
V gene: TRBV2
clone size: .
CDR3 protein: CASRDISEAFF
CDR3 DNA: TGTGCCAGCAGGGATATCTCTGAAGCTTTCTTT

J gene: TRBJ1-5
D gene: .
CDR3 length: 14
V gene: TRBV2
clone size: many
CDR3 protein: CASSESGGGQPQHF
CDR3 DNA: TGTGCCAGCAGTGAAAGTGGGGGCGGTCAGCCCCAGCATTTT

J gene: TRBJ2-5
D gene: TRBD2
CDR3 length: 14
V gene: TRBV28
clone size: .
CDR3 protein: CASRVTSGSGTQYF
CDR3 DNA: TGTGCCAGCAGAGTTACTAGCGGCTCGGGGACCCAGTACTTC

J gene: TRBJ1-2
D gene: .
CDR3 length: 15
V gene: TRBV27
clone size: .
CDR3 protein: CASSLFLGRSYGYTF
CDR3 DNA: TGTGCCAGCAGTTTGTTCTTGGGACGGAGCTATGGCTACACCTTC

J gene: TRBJ2-7
D gene: TRBD2
CDR3 length: 15
V gene: TRBV7-2
clone size: .
CDR3 protein: CASSPTSVNSYEQYF
CDR3 DNA: TGTGCCAGCAGCCCGACTAGCGTAAACTCCTACGAGCAGTACTTC

J gene: TRBJ2-1
D gene: .
CDR3 length: 16
V gene: TRBV28
clone size: .
CDR3 protein: CASSLGGSGSYNEQFF
CDR3 DNA: TGTGCCAGCAGTTTAGGAGGGAGTGGGTCCTACAATGAGCAGTTCTTC

J gene: TRBJ1-5
D gene: TRBD1
CDR3 length: 17
V gene: TRBV28
clone size: .
CDR3 protein: CASRKGTGGNSNQPQHF
CDR3 DNA: TGTGCCAGCAGGAAAGGGACAGGTGGAAATAGCAATCAGCCCCAGCATTTT

J gene: TRBJ2-5
D gene: .
CDR3 length: 14
V gene: TRBV19
clone size: .
CDR3 protein: CASSIVGVQETQYF
CDR3 DNA: TGTGCCAGTAGTATAGTGGGGGTCCAGGAGACCCAGTACTTC

J gene: TRBJ2-6
D gene: .
CDR3 length: 13
V gene: TRBV27
clone size: .
CDR3 protein: CASSLGGANVLTF
CDR3 DNA: TGTGCCAGCAGTTTGGGGGGGGCCAACGTCCTGACTTTC

J gene: TRBJ2-7
D gene: .
CDR3 length: 14
V gene: TRBV5-1
clone size: .
CDR3 protein: CASSLAVDLYEQYF
CDR3 DNA: TGCGCCAGCAGCTTGGCAGTCGACCTCTACGAGCAGTACTTC

J gene: TRBJ2-5
D gene: .
CDR3 length: 13
V gene: TRBV2
clone size: .
CDR3 protein: CASSRRLQETQYF
CDR3 DNA: TGTGCCAGCAGTCGCCGTCTCCAAGAGACCCAGTACTTC

J gene: TRBJ2-7
D gene: .
CDR3 length: 19
V gene: TRBV5-1
clone size: once
CDR3 protein: CASRIEWASSILMSYEQYF
CDR3 DNA: TGCGCCAGCAGAATCGAGTGGGCAAGTTCTATCCTTATGTCCTACGAGCAGTACTTC

J gene: TRBJ1-5
D gene: TRBD1
CDR3 length: 15
V gene: TRBV6-4
clone size: .
CDR3 protein: CATRSYRGVYQPQHF
CDR3 DNA: TGTGCCACCCGCTCATACAGGGGGGTATATCAGCCCCAGCATTTT

J gene: TRBJ2-5
D gene: TRBD1
CDR3 length: 16
V gene: TRBV4-1
clone size: .
CDR3 protein: CASSQDLTGGVETQYF
CDR3 DNA: TGCGCCAGCAGCCAAGATTTAACAGGGGGCGTTGAGACCCAGTACTTC

J gene: TRBJ2-7
D gene: .
CDR3 length: 13
V gene: TRBV6-6
clone size: .
CDR3 protein: CASSFGGTNEQYF
CDR3 DNA: TGTGCCAGCAGTTTCGGAGGGACGAACGAGCAGTACTTC

J gene: TRBJ2-7
D gene: .
CDR3 length: 18
V gene: TRBV4-1
clone size: few
CDR3 protein: CASSQGEGGRNLPYEQYF
CDR3 DNA: TGCGCCAGCAGCCAAGGTGAGGGGGGCCGGAACCTACCCTACGAGCAGTACTTC

J gene: TRBJ1-6
D gene: .
CDR3 length: 14
V gene: TRBV5-1
clone size: .
CDR3 protein: CASATMDLNSPLHF
CDR3 DNA: TGCGCCAGCGCGACCATGGACCTTAATTCACCCCTCCACTTT

J gene: TRBJ1-2
D gene: .
CDR3 length: 12
V gene: TRBV5-6
clone size: once
CDR3 protein: CASSHFLVCYTF
CDR3 DNA: TGTGCCAGCAGCCATTTCTTAGTATGCTACACCTTC

J gene: TRBJ2-7
D gene: TRBD1
CDR3 length: 14
V gene: TRBV6-1
clone size: .
CDR3 protein: CASSEDGTAYEQYF
CDR3 DNA: TGTGCCAGCAGTGAAGATGGGACAGCCTACGAGCAGTACTTC

J gene: TRBJ1-1
D gene: .
CDR3 length: 11
V gene: TRBV20-1
clone size: .
CDR3 protein: CSVDSSTEAFF
CDR3 DNA: TGCAGTGTCGACTCTAGCACTGAAGCTTTCTTT

J gene: TRBJ1-2
D gene: .
CDR3 length: 15
V gene: TRBV7-3
clone size: few
CDR3 protein: CASSDGTDVNYGYTF
CDR3 DNA: TGTGCCAGCAGCGACGGGACCGACGTTAACTATGGCTACACCTTC

J gene: TRBJ2-5
D gene: .
CDR3 length: 14
V gene: TRBV10-3
clone size: .
CDR3 protein: CAISGTGGEETQYF
CDR3 DNA: TGTGCCATCAGTGGAACAGGGGGGGAAGAGACCCAGTACTTC

J gene: TRBJ2-2
D gene: TRBD2
CDR3 length: 15
V gene: TRBV5-8
clone size: .
CDR3 protein: CASSYRSGRPGELFF
CDR3 DNA: TGTGCCAGCAGCTATCGTAGCGGGAGGCCCGGGGAGCTGTTTTTT

J gene: TRBJ2-5
D gene: .
CDR3 length: 15
V gene: TRBV11-2
clone size: .
CDR3 protein: CASSLGRVRGETQYF
CDR3 DNA: TGTGCCAGCAGCTTAGGAAGGGTGAGGGGAGAGACCCAGTACTTC

J gene: TRBJ2-3
D gene: .
CDR3 length: 13
V gene: TRBV5-1
clone size: .
CDR3 protein: CASSLDVSDTQYF
CDR3 DNA: TGCGCCAGCAGCTTGGACGTATCAGATACGCAGTATTTT

J gene: TRBJ2-5
D gene: TRBD2
CDR3 length: 15
V gene: TRBV10-3
clone size: .
CDR3 protein: CAIALGERDQETQYF
CDR3 DNA: TGTGCCATCGCCCTGGGGGAGCGGGATCAAGAGACCCAGTACTTC

J gene: TRBJ2-7
D gene: .
CDR3 length: 15
V gene: TRBV7-9
clone size: .
CDR3 protein: CASSLRTLTTYEQYF
CDR3 DNA: TGTGCCAGCAGCTTAAGAACCCTAACCACCTACGAGCAGTACTTC

J gene: TRBJ2-7
D gene: .
CDR3 length: 13
V gene: TRBV18
clone size: .
CDR3 protein: CASSMGLEYEQYF
CDR3 DNA: TGTGCCAGCTCGATGGGCCTTGAATACGAGCAGTACTTC

J gene: TRBJ2-1
D gene: .
CDR3 length: 14
V gene: TRBV6-6
clone size: .
CDR3 protein: CASSYSTSYNEQFF
CDR3 DNA: TGTGCCAGCAGTTACTCGACCTCATACAATGAGCAGTTCTTC

J gene: TRBJ2-4
D gene: .
CDR3 length: 12
V gene: TRBV10-3
clone size: .
CDR3 protein: CAISEGSGAPNF
CDR3 DNA: TGTGCCATCAGTGAAGGTAGCGGAGCCCCAAACTTC

J gene: TRBJ2-7
D gene: .
CDR3 length: 15
V gene: TRBV18
clone size: once
CDR3 protein: CASSPNTGSSYEQYF
CDR3 DNA: TGTGCCAGCTCACCGAATACAGGAAGCTCCTACGAGCAGTACTTC

J gene: TRBJ1-2
D gene: TRBD1
CDR3 length: 12
V gene: TRBV7-3
clone size: .
CDR3 protein: CASSFDRVPYTF
CDR3 DNA: TGTGCCAGCAGCTTCGACAGGGTTCCCTACACCTTC

J gene: TRBJ2-1
D gene: TRBD2
CDR3 length: 16
V gene: TRBV6-6
clone size: .
CDR3 protein: CASSSSGLAGINEQFF
CDR3 DNA: TGTGCCAGCAGTTCCTCGGGACTAGCGGGGATCAATGAGCAGTTCTTC

J gene: TRBJ2-7
D gene: TRBD2
CDR3 length: 13
V gene: TRBV7-9
clone size: .
CDR3 protein: CASSLTLAGEQYF
CDR3 DNA: TGTGCCAGCAGCTTAACCTTAGCGGGAGAGCAGTACTTC

J gene: TRBJ1-2
D gene: .
CDR3 length: 17
V gene: TRBV9
clone size: .
CDR3 protein: CASSVGVKGVSNYGYTF
CDR3 DNA: TGTGCCAGCAGCGTAGGGGTTAAAGGGGTCAGTAACTATGGCTACACCTTC

J gene: TRBJ2-7
D gene: TRBD2
CDR3 length: 16
V gene: TRBV5-4
clone size: .
CDR3 protein: CASSFAGTSGSYEQYF
CDR3 DNA: TGTGCCAGCAGCTTCGCCGGGACTAGCGGGAGTTACGAGCAGTACTTC

J gene: TRBJ2-5
D gene: .
CDR3 length: 15
V gene: TRBV6-5
clone size: .
CDR3 protein: CASSPRWASGETQYF
CDR3 DNA: TGTGCCAGCAGTCCTCGGTGGGCCTCAGGGGAGACCCAGTACTTC

J gene: TRBJ2-7
D gene: .
CDR3 length: 12
V gene: TRBV10-3
clone size: .
CDR3 protein: CAISEVPGGQYF
CDR3 DNA: TGTGCCATCAGTGAGGTTCCAGGAGGGCAGTACTTC

J gene: TRBJ1-2
D gene: .
CDR3 length: 16
V gene: TRBV5-1
clone size: .
CDR3 protein: CASSLEKGARNYGYTF
CDR3 DNA: TGCGCCAGCAGCTTGGAGAAGGGCGCGAGAAACTATGGCTACACCTTC

J gene: TRBJ1-2
D gene: .
CDR3 length: 14
V gene: TRBV5-4
clone size: .
CDR3 protein: CASSPNQGNYGYTF
CDR3 DNA: TGTGCCAGCAGCCCCAATCAGGGCAACTATGGCTACACCTTC

J gene: TRBJ1-5
D gene: .
CDR3 length: 15
V gene: TRBV28
clone size: .
CDR3 protein: CASSNPGKPNQPQHF
CDR3 DNA: TGTGCCAGCAGTAACCCAGGGAAACCCAATCAGCCCCAGCATTTT

J gene: TRBJ2-1
D gene: TRBD1
CDR3 length: 15
V gene: TRBV5-4
clone size: once
CDR3 protein: CASSRGQVSYNEQFF
CDR3 DNA: TGTGCCAGCAGCCGAGGACAGGTCTCCTACAATGAGCAGTTCTTC

J gene: TRBJ2-7
D gene: .
CDR3 length: 17
V gene: TRBV4-2
clone size: .
CDR3 protein: CASSQEGSGAPIYEQYF
CDR3 DNA: TGTGCCAGCAGCCAAGAAGGGTCAGGGGCACCCATTTACGAGCAGTACTTC

J gene: TRBJ2-5
D gene: TRBD2
CDR3 length: 16
V gene: TRBV7-3
clone size: .
CDR3 protein: CASSLGISGSRETQYF
CDR3 DNA: TGTGCCAGCAGCTTGGGGATTAGCGGGAGCCGCGAGACCCAGTACTTC